This T cell receptor beta chain is from a study of blood T cell repertoires in COVID-19. Study in general: Researchers got acute and convalescent COVID-19 samples from the United States, Italy and Spain. Sources were T cells, B-cell-depleted T cells, or PBMCs; the material itself was cDNA or gDNA.

Trimming shortened V by 4 bases and J by 1 base, and 5 bases separated the two germline ends. The CDR3 is made up of 12 amino acids. This clone was detected a few times. Sequencing was performed with immunoSEQ multiplex PCR; in TCRdb, only in-frame clones are kept and a portion is missing. The table includes tens of thousands of clones, roughly 80% detected once. The specimen was peripheral blood. The chain links TRBV12-3 or TRBV12-4 to TRBJ2-7; D is uncertain. The sequence came from a man between 50 and 59 years old with acute or convalescent COVID-19. The CDR3, as DNA: TGTGCCAGCAGTTCCCCGTCCTACGAGCAGTACTTC. It translates to CASSSPSYEQYF.